The rows below give T cell receptor beta chains drawn from one sample of a study of blood T cell repertoires in COVID-19. Data came from immunoSEQ multiplex PCR; TCRdb stores just in-frame clones and leaves some out. The sample carries around 25,000 clones, approximately 73% recorded once. The sequencing input was peripheral blood. The receptor source for this set is a human donor in a cohort sampled during active or convalescent COVID-19. Both conserved end residues are part of each CDR3. The order of the fields is CDR3 protein, CDR3 DNA, V gene, J gene, clone size, D gene. A D gene is named only where the DNA matches it firmly. Clone size appears in some rows only: once, few, many, or a class for an expanded clone.

cdr3_aa: CASSANRGEQYF
cdr3_nt: TGTGCCAGCAGCGCCAACAGGGGAGAGCAGTACTTC
v_call: TRBV9
j_call: TRBJ2-7
clone_size: -
d_call: TRBD1

cdr3_aa: CASSTGVRRSTDTQYF
cdr3_nt: TGTGCCAGCAGCACGGGGGTTCGAAGGAGCACAGATACGCAGTATTTT
v_call: TRBV3-1/TRBV3-2
j_call: TRBJ2-3
clone_size: once
d_call: -

cdr3_aa: CASSLGGQGPGSTEAFF
cdr3_nt: TGCGCCAGCAGCTTGGGGGGACAGGGGCCGGGAAGCACTGAAGCTTTCTTT
v_call: TRBV5-1
j_call: TRBJ1-1
clone_size: -
d_call: TRBD1

cdr3_aa: CASSLRTQNTEAFF
cdr3_nt: TGTGCCAGCAGCTTGAGGACTCAGAACACTGAAGCTTTCTTT
v_call: TRBV5-6
j_call: TRBJ1-1
clone_size: many
d_call: -

cdr3_aa: CASSEAPGGYSGNTIYF
cdr3_nt: TGTGCCAGCAGTGAAGCGCCAGGGGGCTACTCTGGAAACACCATATATTTT
v_call: TRBV6-1
j_call: TRBJ1-3
clone_size: -
d_call: TRBD1

cdr3_aa: CASSIGAGLHYGYTF
cdr3_nt: TGTGCCAGTAGTATAGGGGCAGGACTTCACTATGGCTACACCTTC
v_call: TRBV19
j_call: TRBJ1-2
clone_size: -
d_call: -

cdr3_aa: CASSVGQGRKTEAFF
cdr3_nt: TGTGCCAGCAGCGTTGGACAGGGTCGGAAAACTGAAGCTTTCTTT
v_call: TRBV11-2
j_call: TRBJ1-1
clone_size: -
d_call: TRBD1

cdr3_aa: CAITQGTNTEAFF
cdr3_nt: TGTGCCATCACGCAGGGTACGAACACTGAAGCTTTCTTT
v_call: TRBV10-3
j_call: TRBJ1-1
clone_size: -
d_call: -

cdr3_aa: CASSSVLTSGANVLTF
cdr3_nt: TGTGCCAGCAGTTCTGTTTTGACTTCTGGGGCCAACGTCCTGACTTTC
v_call: TRBV27
j_call: TRBJ2-6
clone_size: -
d_call: -

cdr3_aa: CASSQVRNPEAAIYF
cdr3_nt: TGTGCCAGCAGCCAAGTTCGAAATCCCGAGGCAGCCATATATTTT
v_call: TRBV14
j_call: TRBJ1-3
clone_size: once
d_call: -

cdr3_aa: CASSFSGVGDTQYF
cdr3_nt: TGTGCCAGCAGCTTCTCGGGGGTTGGGGATACGCAGTATTTT
v_call: TRBV7-9
j_call: TRBJ2-3
clone_size: -
d_call: -

cdr3_aa: CASSLQGNNQPQHF
cdr3_nt: TGTGCCAGCAGTTTGCAGGGCAACAATCAGCCCCAGCATTTT
v_call: TRBV2
j_call: TRBJ1-5
clone_size: -
d_call: -

cdr3_aa: CASITGDTQYF
cdr3_nt: TGTGCCAGCATAACTGGAGATACGCAGTATTTT
v_call: TRBV5-4
j_call: TRBJ2-3
clone_size: -
d_call: -

cdr3_aa: CASSLVGEDTEAFF
cdr3_nt: TGCGCCAGCAGCTTGGTCGGGGAGGACACTGAAGCTTTCTTT
v_call: TRBV5-1
j_call: TRBJ1-1
clone_size: -
d_call: -

cdr3_aa: CASSPSGSTYEQYF
cdr3_nt: TGTGCCAGCAGCCCTAGCGGGAGTACCTACGAGCAGTACTTC
v_call: TRBV6-2/TRBV6-3
j_call: TRBJ2-7
clone_size: -
d_call: TRBD2

cdr3_aa: CASSFARTTYGYTF
cdr3_nt: TGTGCCAGCAGCTTCGCCAGGACAACTTATGGCTACACCTTC
v_call: TRBV5-4
j_call: TRBJ1-2
clone_size: -
d_call: -

cdr3_aa: CASSPQGARDQPQHF
cdr3_nt: TGTGCCAGCAGCCCCCAGGGGGCGCGGGATCAGCCCCAGCATTTT
v_call: TRBV6-2/TRBV6-3
j_call: TRBJ1-5
clone_size: few
d_call: TRBD1

cdr3_aa: CASSEQGIGTEAFF
cdr3_nt: TGCGCCAGCAGCGAGCAGGGTATTGGCACTGAAGCTTTCTTT
v_call: TRBV5-1
j_call: TRBJ1-1
clone_size: -
d_call: -

cdr3_aa: CASTWGTGRSGNTIYF
cdr3_nt: TGCGCCAGCACTTGGGGAACAGGTCGCTCTGGAAACACCATATATTTT
v_call: TRBV5-1
j_call: TRBJ1-3
clone_size: few
d_call: -

cdr3_aa: CASSLAPGSYGYTF
cdr3_nt: TGTGCCAGCAGCTTAGCTCCAGGTTCTTATGGCTACACCTTC
v_call: TRBV7-2
j_call: TRBJ1-2
clone_size: -
d_call: -

cdr3_aa: CASSLGAPQYF
cdr3_nt: TGTGCCAGCAGCCTCGGAGCCCCCCAGTACTTC
v_call: TRBV28
j_call: TRBJ2-7
clone_size: -
d_call: -

cdr3_aa: CASSFEGGSGYTF
cdr3_nt: TGTGCCAGCAGTTTCGAGGGGGGGAGCGGCTACACCTTC
v_call: TRBV27
j_call: TRBJ1-2
clone_size: few
d_call: -

cdr3_aa: CAICGLASHNEQFF
cdr3_nt: TGTGCCATCTGTGGGCTAGCGTCCCACAATGAGCAGTTCTTC
v_call: TRBV10-3
j_call: TRBJ2-1
clone_size: -
d_call: -

cdr3_aa: CASSSFYGYTF
cdr3_nt: TGTGCCAGCAGTTCATTTTATGGCTACACCTTC
v_call: TRBV6-1
j_call: TRBJ1-2
clone_size: -
d_call: -

cdr3_aa: CASSQDNRDNGQPQHF
cdr3_nt: TGCGCCAGCAGCCAAGATAACCGGGACAACGGCCAGCCCCAGCATTTT
v_call: TRBV4-1
j_call: TRBJ1-5
clone_size: -
d_call: -

cdr3_aa: CASYGGHRSYGYTF
cdr3_nt: TGTGCCAGTTACGGGGGTCACCGTAGCTATGGCTACACCTTC
v_call: TRBV4-2
j_call: TRBJ1-2
clone_size: -
d_call: -

cdr3_aa: CASRLTGGVYGYTF
cdr3_nt: TGTGCCAGCAGGTTGACAGGGGGCGTCTATGGCTACACCTTC
v_call: TRBV5-4
j_call: TRBJ1-2
clone_size: -
d_call: TRBD1

cdr3_aa: CASSPAGLRLAASYEQYF
cdr3_nt: TGCGCCAGCTCCCCAGCGGGCTTGAGACTAGCGGCATCCTACGAGCAGTACTTC
v_call: TRBV5-1
j_call: TRBJ2-7
clone_size: -
d_call: TRBD2

cdr3_aa: CASSLWTDYGYTF
cdr3_nt: TGTGCCAGCAGTTTGTGGACAGACTATGGCTACACCTTC
v_call: TRBV28
j_call: TRBJ1-2
clone_size: -
d_call: -

cdr3_aa: CASSLPGQGAEKLFF
cdr3_nt: TGTGCCAGCAGCTTGCCTGGACAGGGGGCCGAAAAACTGTTTTTT
v_call: TRBV5-4
j_call: TRBJ1-4
clone_size: -
d_call: TRBD1

cdr3_aa: CASSIGLAGASEQFF
cdr3_nt: TGTGCCAGTAGTATCGGACTAGCGGGCGCCAGTGAGCAGTTCTTC
v_call: TRBV19
j_call: TRBJ2-1
clone_size: once
d_call: TRBD2

cdr3_aa: CASSQDLDILAGYTF
cdr3_nt: TGTGCCAGCAGCCAAGACTTGGACATCTTGGCCGGCTACACCTTC
v_call: TRBV3-1/TRBV3-2
j_call: TRBJ1-2
clone_size: -
d_call: -